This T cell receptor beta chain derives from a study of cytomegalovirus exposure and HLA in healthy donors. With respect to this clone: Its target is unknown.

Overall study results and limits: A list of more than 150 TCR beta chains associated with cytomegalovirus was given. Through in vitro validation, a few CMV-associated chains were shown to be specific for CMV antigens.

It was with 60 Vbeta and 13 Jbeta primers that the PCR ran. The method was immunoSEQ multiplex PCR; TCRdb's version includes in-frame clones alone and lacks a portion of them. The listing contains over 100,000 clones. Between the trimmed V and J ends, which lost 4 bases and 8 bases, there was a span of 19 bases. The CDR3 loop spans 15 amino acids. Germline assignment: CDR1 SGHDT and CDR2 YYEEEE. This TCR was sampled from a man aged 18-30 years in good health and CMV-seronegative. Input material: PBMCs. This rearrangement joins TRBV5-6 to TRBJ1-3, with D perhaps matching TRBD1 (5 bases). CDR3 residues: CASSHASREGDTIYF. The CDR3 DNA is TGTGCCAGCAGCCACGCTTCGCGGGAAGGGGACACCATATATTTT.